The 26 T cell receptor beta chains reported below all come from one sample, sequenced in a study of CXCR3-negative and CXCR3-positive naive CD8 T cells (dated by TCRdb to the late 2010s). These reads were obtained on a NextSeq 550. The Human TCR Profiling Kit (MiLaboratory) was used to make UMI-labeled 5' RACE TRB cDNA libraries. The reads, reprocessed by TCRdb, yield one row per CDR3 protein sequence and no DNA. The sample table records 130,000 to 150,000 distinct CDR3 sequences. Jointly, the top ten make up roughly 0.27% of the sample. What the study reported, not specific to this receptor: Compared with CXCR3-negative naive cells, CXCR3-positive naive cells had TRB CDR3s with higher hydrophobicity (lower Kidera factor 4), lower energy, and higher strength and volume indices.

Their antigens remain unidentified. Material for sequencing was naive CXCR3+ CD8+ T cells from blood. The cell subset or site label on this specimen signifies: CD45RO-CCR7+CD27+CD95- naive CD8+ T cells expressing CXCR3 (TNR3+). These receptors came from a human donor in good health. Some clones in this sample may be carry-over from other donors' samples.

V gene TRBV23-1 combines with J gene TRBJ1-2. TRBV23-1 belongs to the ORF category, with a function that is uncertain. The CDR3 totals 16 residues. The chain's CDR3 is CASSQLAAARNYGYTF.

The chain combines TRBV3-1 with TRBJ1-1; TCRdb's D call of TRBD1 is untestable without DNA. Germline lookup yields CDR1 LGHDT and CDR2 YNNKEL (reference sequence). This CDR3 is built from 17 residues. The CDR3 region is CASSQDLGGGPNTEAFF.

The chain employs TRBV30 and TRBJ2-1; the D call of TRBD1 rests on TCRdb alone, since no DNA is present to check it. The CDR3 loop spans 15 amino acids. The germline gives CDR1 GTSNPN, CDR2 SVGIG (reference sequence). The CDR3 spells CAWRLGATSYNEQFF.

The V call is TRBV7-7, the J call TRBJ2-1; lacking DNA, the TRBD2 call made by TCRdb goes unchecked. Per the germline V gene, CDR1 is SSHAT and CDR2 is FNYEAQ (reference sequence). The CDR3 spans 17 residues. CDR3: CASSLGVGTSRYNEQFF.

The gene calls are TRBV7-8 and TRBJ2-1; TCRdb's assignment of TRBD1 cannot be checked, as there is no DNA. The germline CDR1 and CDR2 sequences are SGHVS and FQNEAQ. The CDR3 is 14 amino acids. The CDR3 region is CASSFGDRDYEQFF.

The chain employs TRBV30 and TRBJ1-1; no DNA is available, so the TRBD1 call from TCRdb remains unchecked. The CDR3 loop spans 13 amino acids. Germline loops: CDR1 GTSNPN, CDR2 SVGIG (reference sequence). The chain's CDR3 is CACKQGAMTEAFF.

This chain joins TRBV11-2 and TRBJ2-3; with no DNA, the TCRdb D assignment of TRBD1 cannot be verified. This CDR3 region has 15 residues. The germline gives CDR1 SGHAT, CDR2 FQNNGV. This chain's CDR3 is CASSFRGRGTDTQYF.

The gene calls are TRBV6-2 or TRBV6-3 and TRBJ2-2; TCRdb outputs TRBD1, but without DNA this stays unchecked. CDR3 length equals 15 residues. The germline V gene has CDR1 MNHEY and CDR2 SVGEGT. CDR3: CASSYGTGGIGELFF.

The chain joins TRBV28 to TRBJ1-5. Looked up from germline, CDR1 is MDHEN and CDR2 is SYDVKM. The CDR3 is made up of 14 amino acids. CDR3 residues: CASSSWSENQPQHF.

The V and J genes are TRBV6-6 and TRBJ1-4; as DNA is missing, the TRBD1 call by TCRdb cannot be tested. The CDR3 contains 14 residues. Germline V gene lookup returns CDR1 MNHNY and CDR2 SVGAGI (reference sequence). The CDR3 protein is CASSRWGEGEKLFF.

The V gene is TRBV7-2, the J gene TRBJ1-5. Germline CDR1 and CDR2: SGHTA and FQGNSA. The CDR3 runs to 15 residues. This CDR3 is CASSLVPDSYQPQHF.

The rearrangement links TRBV30 to TRBJ1-6. Germline loops: CDR1 GTSNPN, CDR2 SVGIG (reference sequence). The CDR3 contains 14 residues. The CDR3 spells CAWSADGYNSPLHF.

The chain couples TRBV7-9 to TRBJ2-7. Germline lookup yields CDR1 SEHNR and CDR2 FQNEAQ (reference sequence). The CDR3 length is 12 residues. CDR3 in amino acids: CANSLGPYEQYF.

V and J are TRBV29-1 and TRBJ2-7; TCRdb calls TRBD2, which cannot be checked without DNA. This CDR3 has 14 amino acids. Per germline, CDR1 SQVTM and CDR2 ANQGSEA. The chain's CDR3 is CSAWAAGEAYEQYF.

This sequence joins TRBV11-2 and TRBJ2-3; TCRdb reports TRBD1, a call that lacks DNA to check it against. Germline loops: CDR1 SGHAT, CDR2 FQNNGV. The length of the CDR3 is 13 residues. This CDR3 is CATYLGDTDTQYF.

V usage is TRBV12-3 or TRBV12-4 and J usage is TRBJ1-1; absent DNA, TCRdb's TRBD1 call cannot be checked. This CDR3 is 12 amino acids long. The CDR3 protein is CASTEGGLEAFF.

The gene calls are TRBV5-4 and TRBJ1-6. The CDR3 is made up of 14 amino acids. Germline V gives CDR1 SGHNT, CDR2 YYREEE (reference sequence). The CDR3 here is CASSSRGNNSPLHF.

The CDR3: CASSEQGGEKLFF. The chain has TRBV25-1 and TRBJ1-4. CDR3 length: 13 amino acids. Germline V CDR1 and CDR2: MGHDK, SYGVNS.

This chain joins TRBV27 and TRBJ2-3; TCRdb lists TRBD1, though no DNA is available to test this call. The CDR3 runs to 14 residues. In germline, CDR1 is MNHEY, CDR2 SMNVEV (reference sequence). CDR3 sequence reads: CASSQPTGTDTQYF.

The chain links TRBV13 to TRBJ1-1. The CDR3 sequence is 13 residues long. In germline, CDR1 is PRHDT, CDR2 FYEKMQ (reference sequence). CDR3 protein: CASSFERRTEAFF.

V and J are TRBV29-1 and TRBJ2-1; lacking DNA, the TRBD2 call made by TCRdb goes unchecked. Germline CDR1 SQVTM, CDR2 ANQGSEA. The CDR3 is 13 residues long. This CDR3 is CSVAGMGWQAEFF.

CDR3: CASSRGSSTDTQYF. The chain carries TRBV21-1 and TRBJ2-3. TRBV21-1 represents a pseudogene. The CDR3 spans 14 residues.

V and J are TRBV20-1 and TRBJ2-1; TCRdb gives TRBD2 as the D gene, but with no DNA this cannot be confirmed. This CDR3 has 16 amino acids. Germline CDR1 DFQATT, CDR2 SNEGSKA (reference sequence). This chain's CDR3 is CSARFRRESSYNEQFF.

The chain combines TRBV3-1 with TRBJ2-4. The CDR3 is 14 residues long. Germline CDR1 LGHDT, CDR2 YNNKEL (reference sequence). The CDR3 loop is CASSQGLAKNIQYF.

V usage is TRBV6-1 and J usage is TRBJ2-3; TCRdb picks TRBD1, but there is no DNA to check that call. Germline-derived CDR1 and CDR2 are MNHNS and SASEGT. The CDR3 has 15 residues. The CDR3 protein is CASSETGRYTDTQYF.

The chain links TRBV29-1 to TRBJ2-7; TCRdb's D call, TRBD2, is unchecked because there is no DNA. The CDR3 loop spans 13 amino acids. Germline V gene sequence: CDR1 SQVTM, CDR2 ANQGSEA. The CDR3 protein is CSVQRGGGYEQYF.